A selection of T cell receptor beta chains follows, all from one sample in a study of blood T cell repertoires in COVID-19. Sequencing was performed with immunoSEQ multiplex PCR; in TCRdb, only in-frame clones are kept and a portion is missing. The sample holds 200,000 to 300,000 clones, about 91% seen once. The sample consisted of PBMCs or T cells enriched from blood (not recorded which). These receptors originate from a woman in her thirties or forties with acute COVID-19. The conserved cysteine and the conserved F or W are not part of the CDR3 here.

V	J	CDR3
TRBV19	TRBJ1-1	ASSRSTRAF
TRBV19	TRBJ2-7	ASSTSPDEGYEQY
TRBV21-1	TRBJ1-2	ASSKRMWTGPYGYT
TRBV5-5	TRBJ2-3	ASIAGLATDTQY
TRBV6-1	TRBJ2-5	ASSEGDRLQETQY
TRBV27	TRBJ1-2	ASSMNDRGNYGYT
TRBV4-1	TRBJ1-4	ASSQDSPTGTGGEKLF
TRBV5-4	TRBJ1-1	ASRQNRGQYTEAF
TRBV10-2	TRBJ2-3	ASRLQGGQDTQY
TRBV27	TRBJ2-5	ASSLSPEGRGETQY
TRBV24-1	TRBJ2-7	ATSDSNRGPEQY
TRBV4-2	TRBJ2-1	ASSQGETSGNEQF
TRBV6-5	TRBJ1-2	ASSYIWAGGEGGYT
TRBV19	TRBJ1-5	ASSIGQGIGNQPQH
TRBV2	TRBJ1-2	ASSDGRVPSGYT
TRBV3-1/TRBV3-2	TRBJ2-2	ASSPPRRNTGELF
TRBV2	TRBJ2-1	ASSYSGSDLDEQF
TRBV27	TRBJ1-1	ASTPGGARRTEAF
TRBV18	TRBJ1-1	ASSPPWDRGKRTEAF
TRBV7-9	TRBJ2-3	ASSLMTGSTDTQY
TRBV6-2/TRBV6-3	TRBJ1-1	ASSYSLGGNTEAF
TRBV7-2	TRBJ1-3	ASSLAGARSGNTIY
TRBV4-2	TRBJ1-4	ASSQPQGANEKLF
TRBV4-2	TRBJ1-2	ASSQDGGQGNGYT
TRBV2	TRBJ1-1	ASRDRGWLNTEAF
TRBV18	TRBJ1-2	ASSPGDRGWNYGYT
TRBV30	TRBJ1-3	AWSVRGSGNTIY
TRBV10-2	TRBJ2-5	ASSALETQY
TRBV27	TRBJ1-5	ASSPRQGAGNQPQH
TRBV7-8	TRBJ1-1	ASSLREGVDTEAF
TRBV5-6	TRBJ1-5	ASSLSTYQPQH
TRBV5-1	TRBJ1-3	ASSLGAQNSGNTIY
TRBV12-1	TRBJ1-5	ASSPPGGGKSQPQH
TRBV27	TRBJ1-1	ASSLGLNTEAF
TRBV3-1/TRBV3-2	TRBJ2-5	ASSQVPPAGAETQY
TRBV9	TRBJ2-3	ASSPQGSTDTQY
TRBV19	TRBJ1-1	ASKVAGLYTEAF
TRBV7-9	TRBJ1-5	ASSLLSGQPQH
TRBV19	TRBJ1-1	ASSITGGNTEAF
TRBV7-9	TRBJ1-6	ASSRQGTNNSPLH
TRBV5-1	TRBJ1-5	ASSLGENQPQH
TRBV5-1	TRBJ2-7	ASSLGVGRLNYEQY
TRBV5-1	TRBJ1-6	ASSPGTGNNSPLH
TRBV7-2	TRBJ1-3	ASSLVPQSSGNTIY
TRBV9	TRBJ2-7	ASSVDGGAYEQY
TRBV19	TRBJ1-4	ASSSPGQVFEKLF
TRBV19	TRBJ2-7	ASQSLGDSPYEQY
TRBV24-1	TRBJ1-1	ATSDSRQGGTEAF
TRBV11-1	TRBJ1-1	ASSPGTGNTEAF
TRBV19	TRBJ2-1	ASSILRRGGGNNEQF
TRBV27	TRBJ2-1	ASSFPSGGNEQF
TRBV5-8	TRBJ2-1	ASSLDETAYNEQF
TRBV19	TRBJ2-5	ASSTMEVQETQY
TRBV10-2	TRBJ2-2	ASKTGGRNTGELF
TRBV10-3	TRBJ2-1	AIAAAGGEQF
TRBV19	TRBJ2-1	ASSTLGGANNEQF
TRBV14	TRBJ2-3	ASSHPVSGVGFKNTQY
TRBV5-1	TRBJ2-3	ASSLQRERVDTQY
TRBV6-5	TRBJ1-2	ASSYSPAQIYGYT